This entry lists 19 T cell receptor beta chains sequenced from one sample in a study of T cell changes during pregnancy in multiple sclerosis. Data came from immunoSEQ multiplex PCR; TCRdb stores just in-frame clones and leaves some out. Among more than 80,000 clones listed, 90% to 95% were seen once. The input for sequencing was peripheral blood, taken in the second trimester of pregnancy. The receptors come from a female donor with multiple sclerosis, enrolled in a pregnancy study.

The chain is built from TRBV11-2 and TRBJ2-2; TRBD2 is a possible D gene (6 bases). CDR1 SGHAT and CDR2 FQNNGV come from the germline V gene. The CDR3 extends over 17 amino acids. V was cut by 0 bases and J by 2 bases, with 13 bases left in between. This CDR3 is CASSLDGTGENTGELFF. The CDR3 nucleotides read TGTGCCAGCAGCTTAGATGGAACGGGAGAAAACACCGGGGAGCTGTTTTTT.

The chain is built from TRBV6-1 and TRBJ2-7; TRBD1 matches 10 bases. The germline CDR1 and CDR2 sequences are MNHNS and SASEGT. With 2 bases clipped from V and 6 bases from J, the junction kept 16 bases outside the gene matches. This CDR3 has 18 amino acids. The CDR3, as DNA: TGTGCCAGCAGTGAATTTGGGACCGGGACAGGGGACCTATTCGAGCAGTACTTC. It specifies CASSEFGTGTGDLFEQYF.

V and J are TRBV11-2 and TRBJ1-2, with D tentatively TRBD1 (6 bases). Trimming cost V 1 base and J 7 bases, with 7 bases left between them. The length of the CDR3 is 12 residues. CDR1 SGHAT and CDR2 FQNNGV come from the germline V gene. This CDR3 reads CASSLGGGGYTF. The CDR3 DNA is TGTGCCAGCAGCTTAGGAGGGGGTGGCTACACCTTC.

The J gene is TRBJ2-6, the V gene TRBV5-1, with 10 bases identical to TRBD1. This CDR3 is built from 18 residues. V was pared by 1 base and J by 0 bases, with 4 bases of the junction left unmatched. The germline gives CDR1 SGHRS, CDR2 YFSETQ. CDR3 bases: TGCGCCAGCAGCTTGCGGGACAGGGGCCGCTCTGGGGCCAACGTCCTGACTTTC. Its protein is CASSLRDRGRSGANVLTF.

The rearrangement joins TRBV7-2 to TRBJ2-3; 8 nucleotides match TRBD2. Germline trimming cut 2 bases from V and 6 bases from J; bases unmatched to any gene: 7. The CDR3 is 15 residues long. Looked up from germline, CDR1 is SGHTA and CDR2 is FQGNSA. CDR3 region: CASSLITGGPDTQYF. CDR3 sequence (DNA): TGTGCCAGCAGCTTAATAACGGGAGGGCCCGATACGCAGTATTTT.

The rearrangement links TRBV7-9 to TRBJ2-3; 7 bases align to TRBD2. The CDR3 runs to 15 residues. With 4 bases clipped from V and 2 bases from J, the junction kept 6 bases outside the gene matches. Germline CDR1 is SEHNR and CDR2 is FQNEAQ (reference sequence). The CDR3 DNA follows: TGTGCCAGCAGCTCCTCAGCGGGATTCACAGATACGCAGTATTTT. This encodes CASSSSAGFTDTQYF. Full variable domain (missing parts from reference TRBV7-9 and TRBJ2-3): DTGVSQNPRHKITKRGQNVTFRCDPISEHNRLYWYRQTLGQGPEFLTYFQNEAQLEKSRLLSDRFSAERPKGSFSTLEIQRTEQGDSAMYLCASSSSAGFTDTQYFGPGTRLTVL.

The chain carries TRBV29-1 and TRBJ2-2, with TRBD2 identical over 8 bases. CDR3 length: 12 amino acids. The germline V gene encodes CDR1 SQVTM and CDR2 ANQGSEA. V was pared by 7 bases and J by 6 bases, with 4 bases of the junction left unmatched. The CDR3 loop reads CSGTSLSGELFF. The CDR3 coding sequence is TGCAGCGGGACTAGCCTCTCCGGGGAGCTGTTTTTT.

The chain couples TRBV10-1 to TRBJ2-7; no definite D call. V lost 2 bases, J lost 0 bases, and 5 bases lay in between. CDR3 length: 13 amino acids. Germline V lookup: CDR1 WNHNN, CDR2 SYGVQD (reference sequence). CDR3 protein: CASSEVYSYEQYF. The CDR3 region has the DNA TGCGCCAGCAGTGAGGTCTACTCCTACGAGCAGTACTTC.

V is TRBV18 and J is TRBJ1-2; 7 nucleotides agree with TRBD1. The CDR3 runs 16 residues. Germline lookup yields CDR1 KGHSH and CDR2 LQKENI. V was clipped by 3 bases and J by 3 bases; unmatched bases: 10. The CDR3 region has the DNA TGTGCCAGCTCACCGAAGGCGGGACAGCCCCACTATGGCTACACCTTC. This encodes CASSPKAGQPHYGYTF.

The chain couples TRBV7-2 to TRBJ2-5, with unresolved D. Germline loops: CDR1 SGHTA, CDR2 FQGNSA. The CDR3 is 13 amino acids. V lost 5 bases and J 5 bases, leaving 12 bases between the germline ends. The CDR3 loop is CASSEQNPETQYF. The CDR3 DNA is TGTGCCAGCAGCGAACAAAACCCGGAGACCCAGTACTTC.

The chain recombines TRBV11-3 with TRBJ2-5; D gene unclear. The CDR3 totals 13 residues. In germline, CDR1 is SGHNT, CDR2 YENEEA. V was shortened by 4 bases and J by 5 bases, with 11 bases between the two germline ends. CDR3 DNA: TGTGCCAGCAGCTGGTCCGTCGGGGAGACCCAGTACTTC. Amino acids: CASSWSVGETQYF.

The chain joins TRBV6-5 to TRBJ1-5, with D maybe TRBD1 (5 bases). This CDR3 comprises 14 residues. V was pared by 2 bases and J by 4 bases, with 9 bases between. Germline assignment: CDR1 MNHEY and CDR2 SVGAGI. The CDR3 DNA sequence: TGTGCCAGCAGTTACGGGGCGGGAAATCAGCCCCAGCATTTT. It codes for CASSYGAGNQPQHF.

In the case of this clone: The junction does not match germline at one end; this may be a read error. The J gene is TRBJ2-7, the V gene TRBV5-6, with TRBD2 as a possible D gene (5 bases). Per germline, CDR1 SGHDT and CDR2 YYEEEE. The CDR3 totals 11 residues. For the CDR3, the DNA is TGTGCCAGCAGCTTAGCAGCGGATCACCTCTTC. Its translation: CASSLAADHLF.

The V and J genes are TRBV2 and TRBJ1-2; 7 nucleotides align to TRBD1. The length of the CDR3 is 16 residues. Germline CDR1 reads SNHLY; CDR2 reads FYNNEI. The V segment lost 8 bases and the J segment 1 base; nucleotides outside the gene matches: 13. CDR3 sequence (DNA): TGTGCCAGCTCACAGGGGCTAGGACTATTTAACTATGGCTACACCTTC. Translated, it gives CASSQGLGLFNYGYTF.

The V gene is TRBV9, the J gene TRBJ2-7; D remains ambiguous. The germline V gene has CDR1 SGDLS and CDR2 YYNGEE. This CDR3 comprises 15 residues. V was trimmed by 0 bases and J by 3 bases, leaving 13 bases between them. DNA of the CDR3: TGTGCCAGCAGCGTAGCCCGAGACGGGTTCTACGAGCAGTACTTC. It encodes CASSVARDGFYEQYF. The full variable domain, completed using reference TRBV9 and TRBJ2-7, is DSGVTQTPKHLITATGQRVTLRCSPRSGDLSVYWYQQSLDQGLQFLIQYYNGEERAKGNILERFSAQQFPDLHSELNLSSLELGDSALYFCASSVARDGFYEQYFGPGTRLTVT.

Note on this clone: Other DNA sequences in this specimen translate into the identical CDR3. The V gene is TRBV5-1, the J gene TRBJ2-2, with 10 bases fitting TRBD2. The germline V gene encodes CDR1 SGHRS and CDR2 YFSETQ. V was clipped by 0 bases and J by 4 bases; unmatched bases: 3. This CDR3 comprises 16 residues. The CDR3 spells CASSLGLAGATGELFF. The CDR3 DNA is TGCGCCAGCAGCTTGGGGCTAGCGGGAGCCACCGGGGAGCTGTTTTTT.

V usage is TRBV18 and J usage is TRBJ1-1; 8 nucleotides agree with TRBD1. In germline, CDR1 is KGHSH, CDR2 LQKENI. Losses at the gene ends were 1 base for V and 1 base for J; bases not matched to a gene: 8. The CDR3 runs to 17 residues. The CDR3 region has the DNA TGTGCCAGCTCACCACTTAGACAGGGGATGGGGAACACTGAAGCTTTCTTT. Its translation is CASSPLRQGMGNTEAFF. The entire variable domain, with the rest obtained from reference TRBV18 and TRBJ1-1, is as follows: NAGVMQNPRHLVRRRGQEARLRCSPMKGHSHVYWYRQLPEEGLKFMVYLQKENIIDESGMPKERFSAEFPKEGPSILRIQQVVRGDSAAYFCASSPLRQGMGNTEAFFGQGTRLTVV.

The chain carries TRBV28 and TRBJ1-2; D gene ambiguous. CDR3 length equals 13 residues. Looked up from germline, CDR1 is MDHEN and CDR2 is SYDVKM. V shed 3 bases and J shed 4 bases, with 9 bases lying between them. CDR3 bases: TGTGCCAGCAGTTTGGGAGGGATCTATGGCTACACCTTC. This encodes CASSLGGIYGYTF.

As DNA, the CDR3 is TGTGCCACCAGCAGAGATATCGGCGGGAGCGGGGAGCAGTACTTC. It is translated as CATSRDIGGSGEQYF. The V call is TRBV15, the J call TRBJ2-7, with TRBD2 matching over 7 bases. Germline V gives CDR1 LNHNV, CDR2 YYDKDF (reference sequence). CDR3 size: 15 residues. The J segment lost 7 bases and the V segment lost 0 bases, leaving 9 bases of the junction unmatched.